The TCR beta chain under discussion was sequenced for a study of OX40 agonist ivuxolimab in advanced cancers. General study findings and limits: Both CD4+ and CD8+ T cell populations in blood had undergone clonal expansion by week 6 at 0.1 to 3.0 mg/kg.

Note on this clone: Its target is unknown.

The CDR3 is 16 residues long. Germline V gene sequence: CDR1 MGHDK, CDR2 SYGVNS. The germline V and J ends were trimmed by 0 bases and 8 bases, with 16 bases remaining between them. The data were produced by immunoSEQ multiplex PCR, yet TCRdb's version contains in-frame clones alone and is incomplete. The sample records fewer than 65,000 clones, 65% to 90% being singletons. The chain has TRBV25-1 and TRBJ1-4; possibly TRBD1 for D (6 bases). The receptor comes from an adult with an advanced solid tumor such as melanoma, head and neck, liver or kidney cancer. Specimen: CD4+ or CD8+ T cells sorted from blood, collected in a trial of the OX40 agonist ivuxolimab. The CDR3 DNA sequence: TGTGCCAGCAGTGAATATAGTTCAGGGGTGGAGGAAAAACTGTTTTTT. Translating gives CASSEYSSGVEEKLFF. Based on the CDR3 plus reference TRBV25-1 and TRBJ1-4, the full variable domain is EADIYQTPRYLVIGTGKKITLECSQTMGHDKMYWYQQDPGMELHLIHYSYGVNSTEKGDLSSESTVSRIRTEHFPLTLESARPSHTSQYLCASSEYSSGVEEKLFFGSGTQLSVL.